Presented here are 26 T cell receptor beta chains from one specimen sequenced in a study of naive and memory T cell subsets. Treatment described: skin biopsy from PPD injection site in Mantoux-positive individual. A UMI-containing oligonucleotide was joined by 3' ligation to the TCR cDNA template. Four PCR rounds used nested alpha and beta constant region primers plus the SP2 primer. TCRdb ran MiXCR on the UMI-ligation and nested PCR reads and lists one entry per CDR3 protein. The data contain around 30,000 distinct CDR3 sequences, about 6.9% of them seen just once; the ten biggest clones take up about 3.1%. Here the sequenced sample was skin, taken from a tuberculin skin test site. These receptors were taken from an adult in good health.

In its sample, this clonotype was seen many times. As the CDR3 is not closed by the conserved phenylalanine or tryptophan, this likely results from a read error. It is unclear where the CDR3 begins or ends on the DNA, so no DNA is shown, and the CDR3 is as TCRdb lists it. The rearrangement joins TRBV20-1 to TRBJ1-2. Germline V gene data show CDR1 as DFQATT and CDR2 as SNEGSKA (reference sequence). From its first to its last residue, the CDR3 has 10 amino acids. CDR3: CSARGQIMGL.

This clonotype was found many times. The V and J genes are TRBV20-1 and TRBJ2-7, with TRBD1 as a possible D gene (6 bases). Trimming shortened V by 2 bases and J by 4 bases, and 18 bases separated the two germline ends. The CDR3 loop spans 15 amino acids. Germline CDR1 DFQATT, CDR2 SNEGSKA (reference sequence). The CDR3: CSARTPGQPLYEQYF. In DNA form, the CDR3 reads TGCAGTGCTAGAACCCCCGGACAGCCGTTATACGAGCAGTACTTC.

This clonotype occurred many times. CDR3 sequence (DNA): TGTGCCAGCAGCCGAGCGGGATTGGCGGTCGCGAACACCGGGGAGCTGTTTTTT. Translated: CASSRAGLAVANTGELFF. The chain couples TRBV2 to TRBJ2-2; 7 bases align to TRBD2. The CDR3 loop spans 18 amino acids. CDR1 and CDR2 from the germline V gene are SNHLY and FYNNEI. The ends lost 6 bases at V and 0 bases at J; junction bases unmatched: 13. The entire variable domain, with the rest obtained from reference TRBV2 and TRBJ2-2, is as follows: EPEVTQTPSHQVTQMGQEVILRCVPISNHLYFYWYRQILGQKVEFLVSFYNNEISEKSEIFDDQFSVERPDGSNFTLKIRSTKLEDSAMYFCASSRAGLAVANTGELFFGEGSRLTVL.

This clonotype has a handful of counts. The V call is TRBV7-3, the J call TRBJ2-3; D gene uncertain. The CDR3 has 15 residues. Germline lookup yields CDR1 SGHTA and CDR2 FQGTGA. Trimming took 5 bases from V and 6 from J, leaving 18 bases between them. This CDR3 reads CASSQPTQGRDTQYF. The DNA of the CDR3 is TGTGCCAGCAGCCAACCAACCCAAGGTCGTGATACGCAGTATTTT.

By its share, this clonotype is medium-sized. The V call is TRBV6-1, the J call TRBJ1-1; 8 bases match TRBD1. J lost 11 bases, V lost 7 bases, and 9 bases had no gene match. Germline V lookup: CDR1 MNHNS, CDR2 SASEGT. The CDR3 sequence is 12 residues long. The CDR3 nucleotides are TGTGCCAGCAACTTACAGGGGGATGAGGCTTTCTTT. Amino acids: CASNLQGDEAFF.

This clonotype was recorded a few times. This rearrangement joins TRBV6-5 to TRBJ2-5, with 8 bases lining up with TRBD1. The V and J ends lost 6 bases and 1 base, in that order; junction bases with no gene match: 4. This CDR3 comprises 14 residues. The germline CDR1 and CDR2 sequences are MNHEY and SVGAGI. This CDR3 reads CASSPGTGQETQYF. CDR3 sequence (DNA): TGTGCCAGCAGCCCCGGGACAGGCCAAGAGACCCAGTACTTC.

This clonotype was seen a handful of times. The V and J genes are TRBV28 and TRBJ2-4; 9 positions match TRBD1. The V and J ends lost 4 bases and 0 bases, in that order; junction bases with no gene match: 7. The CDR3 is 17 residues long. The V gene's germline CDR1 is MDHEN and CDR2 SYDVKM. The CDR3 sequence: CASSSPGTGRAKNIQYF. For the CDR3, the DNA is TGTGCCAGCAGTTCCCCCGGGACAGGGCGAGCCAAAAACATTCAGTACTTC.

This clonotype was observed many times. The V and J genes are TRBV2 and TRBJ2-1; TRBD1 is a possible D gene (6 bases). The CDR3 has 17 residues. Germline V gene sequence: CDR1 SNHLY, CDR2 FYNNEI. Trimming left V 8 bases short and J 0 bases short, with 20 bases between. The CDR3 sequence: CASEGRGETYSYNEQFF. The CDR3 DNA sequence: TGTGCCAGCGAGGGCAGGGGCGAAACTTACTCCTACAATGAGCAGTTCTTC.

This clonotype was seen repeatedly, ten times or more. V gene TRBV4-1 combines with J gene TRBJ2-7; D is perhaps TRBD1 (6 bases). V was clipped by 1 base and J by 3 bases, with 7 bases between them. CDR3 size: 13 residues. Germline V lookup: CDR1 MGHRA, CDR2 YSYEKL. The CDR3 region is CASSQVRGYEQYF. DNA for the CDR3: TGCGCCAGCAGCCAAGTCAGGGGCTACGAGCAGTACTTC.

This clonotype occurred many times. The V gene is TRBV4-1, the J gene TRBJ2-7; 8 nucleotides agree with TRBD1. V was clipped by 1 base and J by 4 bases; unmatched bases: 12. Germline CDR1 is MGHRA and CDR2 is YSYEKL. There are 17 residues in the CDR3. CDR3 in amino acids: CASSQGTGFSRLYEQYF. In nucleotides, the CDR3 is TGCGCCAGCAGCCAAGGGACAGGGTTTTCCCGGTTGTACGAGCAGTACTTC.

This clonotype came up many times. This chain joins TRBV3-1 and TRBJ2-2; no definite D call. The CDR3 is 14 amino acids. CDR1 is LGHDT, CDR2 YNNKEL, per germline (reference sequence). The ends were cut back, 1 base at V and 6 bases at J, with 9 bases in the middle. The CDR3 is CASSQGRVSGELFF. In nucleotides, the CDR3 is TGTGCCAGCAGCCAAGGAAGGGTGTCCGGGGAGCTGTTTTTT.

This clonotype was detected ten times or more. The gene calls are TRBV7-9 and TRBJ2-7; D is uncertain. The length of the CDR3 is 12 residues. The ends were cut back, 3 bases at V and 3 bases at J, with 6 bases in the middle. Germline CDR1 SEHNR, CDR2 FQNEAQ (reference sequence). The CDR3 sequence is CASSFLDYEQYF. The DNA of the CDR3 is TGTGCCAGCAGCTTCTTGGACTACGAGCAGTACTTC.

This clonotype has a count of ten or more. The rearrangement joins TRBV11-2 to TRBJ2-3; 9 positions agree with TRBD2. CDR1 and CDR2 from the germline V gene are SGHAT and FQNNGV. The CDR3 sequence is 17 residues long. V shed 0 bases and J 6 bases; nucleotides not matched to a gene: 10. CDR3 in amino acids: CASSLDRGLAGPDTQYF. CDR3 in DNA: TGTGCCAGCAGCTTAGATAGGGGGCTAGCGGGGCCGGATACGCAGTATTTT.

A note on this clonotype: A read error may produce the germline difference seen at one junction end. The rearrangement links TRBV20-1 to TRBJ2-5; D is unclear. This CDR3 contains 12 residues. Germline V gene data show CDR1 as DFQATT and CDR2 as SNEGSKA (reference sequence). CDR3 in amino acids: CSARIDQETQYF. CDR3 sequence (DNA): TGTAGTGCCCGGATTGATCAAGAGACCCAGTACTTC.

This clonotype was counted at least ten times. The chain uses TRBV7-3 and TRBJ2-3; 7 nucleotides agree with TRBD1. Losses at the gene ends were 5 bases for V and 2 bases for J; bases not matched to a gene: 4. This CDR3 spans 14 amino acids. Per germline, CDR1 SGHTA and CDR2 FQGTGA. Written as DNA, the CDR3 is TGTGCCAGCAGCCGAGGGGGCCCCACAGATACGCAGTATTTT. It translates to CASSRGGPTDTQYF.

At least ten counts were recorded for this clonotype. This chain joins TRBV13 and TRBJ2-3; unclear D gene. Between the trimmed V and J ends, which lost 9 bases and 0 bases, there was a span of 10 bases. In germline, CDR1 is PRHDT, CDR2 FYEKMQ (reference sequence). CDR3 length: 13 residues. The CDR3 region is CASNSPSTDTQYF. CDR3 sequence (DNA): TGTGCCAGTAACAGCCCGAGCACAGATACGCAGTATTTT. The full variable domain, its missing parts supplied by reference TRBV13 and TRBJ2-3, is AAGVIQSPRHLIKEKRETATLKCYPIPRHDTVYWYQQGPGQDPQFLISFYEKMQSDKGSIPDRFSAQQFSDYHSELNMSSLELGDSALYFCASNSPSTDTQYFGPGTRLTVL.

This clonotype was detected ten times or more. The gene calls are TRBV20-1 and TRBJ1-1; D is possibly TRBD1 (5 bases). The CDR3 consists of 12 residues. Trimming took 3 bases from V and 5 from J, leaving 10 bases between them. CDR1 is DFQATT, CDR2 SNEGSKA, per germline (reference sequence). CDR3 sequence: CSASEWGTEAFF. The DNA of the CDR3 is TGCAGTGCTAGTGAGTGGGGGACTGAAGCTTTCTTT.

This clonotype appeared many times. This chain links TRBV7-9 with TRBJ2-5; 8 nucleotides line up with TRBD2. This CDR3 region has 15 residues. Per the germline V gene, CDR1 is SEHNR and CDR2 is FQNEAQ (reference sequence). Unmatched junction bases numbered 2, after V lost 2 bases and J lost 0 bases. CDR3 in amino acids: CASSLKRGNQETQYF. Written as DNA, the CDR3 is TGTGCCAGCAGCTTAAAGCGGGGGAACCAAGAGACCCAGTACTTC.

This clonotype has ten or more counts. This chain connects TRBV4-2 to TRBJ1-6; TRBD1 matches at 10 bases. CDR1 and CDR2 (germline): LGHNA, YNFKEQ. The CDR3 is 16 amino acids. The V segment lost 3 bases and the J segment 3 bases; nucleotides outside the gene matches: 2. The CDR3: CASSQGQGYYNSPLHF. DNA for the CDR3: TGTGCCAGCAGCCAGGGACAGGGGTACTATAATTCACCCCTCCACTTT.

This clonotype was found many times. The genes are TRBV11-2 and TRBJ1-2; TRBD1 matches at 9 bases. The germline V gene has CDR1 SGHAT and CDR2 FQNNGV. The CDR3 extends over 14 amino acids. V lost 1 base, J lost 7 bases, and 4 bases stayed unmatched. The CDR3 nucleotides read TGTGCCAGCAGCTTAGGGGTACAGGGGGCTGGCTACACCTTC. Encoded protein: CASSLGVQGAGYTF.

This clonotype was observed at least ten times. This rearrangement joins TRBV2 to TRBJ2-5; 9 bases agree with TRBD1. The germline V gene encodes CDR1 SNHLY and CDR2 FYNNEI. V shed 6 bases and J 5 bases; nucleotides not matched to a gene: 7. The CDR3 has 14 amino acids. The CDR3 here is CASRGQGSLETQYF. For the CDR3, the DNA is TGTGCCAGCAGGGGACAGGGCAGTTTGGAGACCCAGTACTTC.

This clonotype was seen at least ten times. The chain joins TRBV7-9 to TRBJ1-2, with D possibly TRBD1 on 6 matching bases. V was cut by 3 bases and J by 3 bases, with 14 bases left in between. The CDR3 extends over 15 amino acids. Germline V gives CDR1 SEHNR, CDR2 FQNEAQ (reference sequence). The CDR3 loop reads CASSLGRGSYYGYTF. The DNA of the CDR3 is TGTGCCAGCAGCTTGGGCAGGGGAAGTTACTATGGCTACACCTTC.

The CDR3 bases are TGTGCCAGCAGTTACTCGGGGCTTCAGGGGTTGAATGAGCAGTTCTTC. Encoded protein: CASSYSGLQGLNEQFF. The J gene is TRBJ2-1, the V gene TRBV6-2 or TRBV6-3; maybe TRBD1 (6 bases). From germline, CDR1 is MNHEY and CDR2 SVGEGT. Deletions cut 0 bases from V and 7 bases from J, with 16 bases between. This CDR3 has 16 amino acids.

This clonotype was counted between two and nine times. The chain links TRBV6-1 to TRBJ1-1; D not certain. V was pared by 1 base and J by 1 base, with 10 bases between. Per germline, CDR1 MNHNS and CDR2 SASEGT. The CDR3 consists of 15 residues. The CDR3 DNA reads as TGTGCCAGCAGTGAAGTAAACAGCCGGAACACTGAAGCTTTCTTT. Amino acids: CASSEVNSRNTEAFF.

This sequence joins TRBV12-3 or TRBV12-4 and TRBJ1-5; tentatively, D is TRBD1 (6 bases). The CDR3 runs 15 residues. Trimming removed 6 bases at V and 3 bases at J, with 15 bases between. The CDR3 bases are TGTGCCAGCAGCACCTTTGGGGGGGCCAATCAGCCCCAGCATTTT. Amino acids: CASSTFGGANQPQHF.

This clonotype has more than one count but fewer than ten. The rearrangement links TRBV10-1 to TRBJ1-1, with D perhaps matching TRBD1 (6 bases). V lost 3 bases to trimming and J lost 8 bases, with 10 bases between them. This CDR3 contains 12 residues. Germline CDR1 and CDR2: WNHNN and SYGVQD (reference sequence). Here the CDR3 DNA reads TGCGCCAGCAGTGATCCGGGACACGAAGCTTTCTTT. It codes for CASSDPGHEAFF.